One sample yielded the 3 T cell receptor beta chains listed below, sequenced in a study of blood T cell repertoires in COVID-19. Assay used: immunoSEQ multiplex PCR; TCRdb lists only in-frame clones, some missing. The sample lists approximately 210,000 clones, 70% to 90% occurring once. The sample was peripheral blood. The receptors originated from a woman aged 50 to 60 with active or convalescent COVID-19.

The CDR3 DNA reads TGTGCCAGCAGCACGACAGGAGTCCGCGGCTACACCTTC. Protein: CASSTTGVRGYTF. V is TRBV7-8 and J is TRBJ1-2, with TRBD1 as a possible D gene (6 bases). From germline, CDR1 is SGHVS and CDR2 FQNEAQ. V gave up 5 bases and J gave up 8 bases, with 15 bases separating them. The CDR3 extends over 13 amino acids.

This clone was detected only once. The chain uses TRBV2 and TRBJ1-5; 10 bases line up with TRBD1. CDR3 length: 15 residues. With V trimmed by 4 bases and J by 2 bases, 2 bases remained unmatched. Germline CDR1 is SNHLY and CDR2 is FYNNEI. The CDR3 here is CASSGQGAGNQPQHF. The DNA for the CDR3 is TGTGCCAGCAGTGGACAGGGGGCGGGCAATCAGCCCCAGCATTTT.

The CDR3, as DNA: TGTGCCTGGAGTGTACAGGGCGGGGATACGCAGTATTTT. This translates into CAWSVQGGDTQYF. J is TRBJ2-3 and V is TRBV30, with D maybe TRBD1 (6 bases). The CDR3 length is 13 residues. From germline, CDR1 is GTSNPN and CDR2 SVGIG (reference sequence). Trimming took off 0 bases at V and 6 bases at J, with 10 bases between the two ends.